These 15 T cell receptor beta chains share one sample of origin, sequenced in a study of T cells in Graves' hyperthyroidism and ophthalmopathy. Amplification yielded TCR beta CDR3 regions, with RNA transcripts as the source. Initially, a first-round RT-PCR of the TCR CDR3 employed the HTBI primer set. TCRdb called the multiplex PCR reads again in MiXCR, with one record for every CDR3 protein. The sample has 550,000 to 700,000 distinct CDR3 sequences; around 45% are singletons. The sample was peripheral blood or thyroid tissue (not recorded which). The receptors originated from an adult woman with Graves' disease, either hyperthyroidism or ophthalmopathy (not recorded which).

This clonotype was found many times. This chain connects TRBV19 to TRBJ2-7; D uncertain. V lost 4 bases and J lost 2, with 9 bases in between. CDR1 LNHDA and CDR2 SQIVND come from the germline V gene (reference sequence). CDR3 size: 13 residues. CDR3 residues: CASSTLTTYEQYF. The DNA for the CDR3 is TGTGCCAGTAGTACCCTCACGACCTACGAGCAGTACTTC.

Only a few counts were recorded for this clonotype. The CDR3 spells CASRKITSYEQYF. CDR3 in DNA: TGTGCCAGCAGAAAGATAACCTCCTACGAGCAGTACTTC. The genes are TRBV27 and TRBJ2-7; D is uncertain. Trimming left V 6 bases short and J 0 bases short, with 9 bases between. The germline CDR1 and CDR2 sequences are MNHEY and SMNVEV (reference sequence). The CDR3 length is 13 residues.

Written as DNA, the CDR3 is TGCAGCGTTCAAGTGCAGGGGGCGCTCTACGAGCAGTACTTC. Its protein product is CSVQVQGALYEQYF. The chain joins TRBV29-1 to TRBJ2-7; 8 bases map to TRBD1. Germline V CDR1 and CDR2: SQVTM, ANQGSEA. This CDR3 comprises 14 residues. Trimming took 5 bases from V and 3 from J; bases not matched to a gene: 9.

The chain employs TRBV2 and TRBJ2-7, with TRBD1 matching 9 bases. This CDR3 is 15 amino acids long. V was clipped by 5 bases and J by 3 bases; unmatched bases: 8. CDR1 and CDR2 (germline): SNHLY, FYNNEI. CDR3 region: CASSPGQGWSYEQYF. The CDR3 nucleotides read TGTGCCAGCAGTCCGGGACAGGGTTGGAGCTACGAGCAGTACTTC. The whole variable domain, remainder taken from reference TRBV2 and TRBJ2-7, is EPEVTQTPSHQVTQMGQEVILRCVPISNHLYFYWYRQILGQKVEFLVSFYNNEISEKSEIFDDQFSVERPDGSNFTLKIRSTKLEDSAMYFCASSPGQGWSYEQYFGPGTRLTVT.

This clonotype has at least ten counts. The chain employs TRBV7-2 and TRBJ1-1; no reliable D call. Germline CDR1 SGHTA, CDR2 FQGNSA. Trimming took 0 bases from V and 5 from J, leaving 19 bases between them. The length of the CDR3 is 17 residues. This CDR3 is CASSLASAGRRRTEAFF. CDR3 sequence (DNA): TGTGCCAGCAGCTTAGCCTCGGCCGGACGGAGGAGGACTGAAGCTTTCTTT.

This clonotype was observed many times. V usage is TRBV12-3 or TRBV12-4 and J usage is TRBJ1-2, with unresolved D. The CDR3 spans 14 residues. The germline V and J ends were trimmed by 8 bases and 8 bases, with 21 bases remaining between them. The CDR3 reads CASFSLRVYGGYTF. Here the CDR3 DNA reads TGTGCCAGCTTCTCCCTAAGGGTTTATGGGGGCTACACCTTC.

This clonotype was observed a handful of times. V gene TRBV10-3 combines with J gene TRBJ1-1, with 7 bases fitting TRBD1. The V gene end was trimmed by 7 bases and the J gene end by 5 bases; junction bases not matched to a gene: 7. Germline loops: CDR1 ENHRY, CDR2 SYGVKD. The CDR3 has 13 amino acids. The CDR3 nucleotides are TGTGCCATCAAGGGCACAGGGGTGACTGAAGCTTTCTTT. Its protein product is CAIKGTGVTEAFF.

This clonotype was recorded at least ten times. This rearrangement joins TRBV29-1 to TRBJ2-5, with D perhaps being TRBD1 or TRBD2 (6 bases each). There are 13 residues in the CDR3. Trimming cost V 3 bases and J 5 bases, with 13 bases left between them. Germline V CDR1 and CDR2: SQVTM, ANQGSEA. Here the CDR3 reads CSVDRRGMETQYF. CDR3 bases: TGCAGCGTTGACCGGAGGGGGATGGAGACCCAGTACTTC.

In the case of this clonotype: The germline gene is not matched at one end of the junction; a read error may be the cause. V usage is TRBV5-4 and J usage is TRBJ1-5, with D possibly being TRBD1 (6 bases). Per the germline V gene, CDR1 is SGHNT and CDR2 is YYREEE (reference sequence). This CDR3 is built from 11 residues. The CDR3 is CASSPHREWQF. The CDR3 coding sequence is TGTGCCAGCAGCCCCCACAGGGAATGGCAATTT. Based on the CDR3 plus reference TRBV5-4 and TRBJ1-5, the full variable domain is ETGVTQSPTHLIKTRGQQVTLRCSSQSGHNTVSWYQQALGQGPQFIFQYYREEENGRGNFPPRFSGLQFPNYSSELNVNALELDDSALYLCASSPHREWQFGDGTRLSIL.

This clonotype was detected ten times or more. The J gene is TRBJ2-5, the V gene TRBV5-5; 7 bases align to TRBD1. The CDR3 is made up of 16 amino acids. The germline V gene has CDR1 SGHKS and CDR2 YYEKEE (reference sequence). V lost 2 bases, J lost 0 bases, and 7 bases stayed unmatched. CDR3 in amino acids: CASSFLTGTDQETQYF. The CDR3 DNA reads as TGTGCCAGCAGCTTCCTAACCGGGACAGACCAAGAGACCCAGTACTTC.

This clonotype was picked up many times. V and J are TRBV19 and TRBJ1-5, with D perhaps TRBD1 (5 bases). Germline V gene data show CDR1 as LNHDA and CDR2 as SQIVND (reference sequence). Trimming took 5 bases from V and 4 from J, leaving 12 bases between them. The length of the CDR3 is 14 residues. The CDR3 coding sequence is TGTGCCAGTAGTCCACAGCAGGGAAATCAGCCCCAGCATTTT. As protein: CASSPQQGNQPQHF.

This chain uses TRBV20-1 with TRBJ1-3; D gene ambiguous. The CDR3 covers 16 residues. Germline values: CDR1 DFQATT, CDR2 SNEGSKA (reference sequence). V lost 0 bases and J 5 bases, leaving 17 bases between the germline ends. The CDR3 coding sequence is TGCAGTGCTAGAGATCACCGGGTGGGCAATCGAAACACCATATATTTT. Translation: CSARDHRVGNRNTIYF.

This clonotype was seen repeatedly, ten times or more. This chain joins TRBV12-3 or TRBV12-4 and TRBJ2-7; tentatively, D is TRBD2 (7 bases). This CDR3 spans 15 amino acids. Trimming cost V 5 bases and J 3 bases, with 17 bases left between them. The CDR3 sequence: CASSPIRRGGYEQYF. The CDR3 coding sequence is TGTGCCAGCAGTCCCATACGAAGGGGGGGCTACGAGCAGTACTTC.

This clonotype appeared many times. The rearrangement joins TRBV7-2 to TRBJ1-1, with D tentatively TRBD1 (5 bases). CDR3 size: 14 residues. Between the trimmed V and J ends, which lost 2 bases and 8 bases, there was a span of 15 bases. The germline V gene has CDR1 SGHTA and CDR2 FQGNSA. CDR3 nucleotide sequence: TGTGCCAGCAGCTTACCGGAGTGGGGGGAAGAAGCTTTCTTT. This sequence encodes CASSLPEWGEEAFF.

This clonotype has a single count. Given a much more abundant clone one base away, this may be a read error. V is TRBV7-9 and J is TRBJ1-1, with a possible D match to TRBD1 (6 bases). Trimming shortened V by 6 bases and J by 1 base, and 12 bases separated the two germline ends. CDR1 is SEHNR, CDR2 FQNEAQ, per germline (reference sequence). The CDR3 spans 14 residues. The CDR3 reads CASRKGVANTEAFF. Written as DNA, the CDR3 is TGTGCCAGCAGGAAGGGGGTGGCGAACACTGAAGCTTTCTTT.